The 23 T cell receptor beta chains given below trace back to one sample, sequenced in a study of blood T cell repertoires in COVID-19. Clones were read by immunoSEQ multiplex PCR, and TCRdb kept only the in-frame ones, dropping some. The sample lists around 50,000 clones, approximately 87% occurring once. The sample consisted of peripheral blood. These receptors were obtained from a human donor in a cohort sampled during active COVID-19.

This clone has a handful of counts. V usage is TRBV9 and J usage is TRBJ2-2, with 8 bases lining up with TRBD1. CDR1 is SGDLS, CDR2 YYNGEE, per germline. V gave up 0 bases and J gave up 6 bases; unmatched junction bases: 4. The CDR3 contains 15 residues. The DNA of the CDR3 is TGTGCCAGCAGCGTAGGCGACAGGGGAGCCGGGGAGCTGTTTTTT. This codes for CASSVGDRGAGELFF.

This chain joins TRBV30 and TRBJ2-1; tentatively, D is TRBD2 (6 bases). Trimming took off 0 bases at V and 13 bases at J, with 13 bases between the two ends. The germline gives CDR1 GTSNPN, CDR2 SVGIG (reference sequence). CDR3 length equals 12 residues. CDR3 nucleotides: TGTGCCTGGAGTGTACGTGGGGGGAATCAGTTCTTC. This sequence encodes CAWSVRGGNQFF.

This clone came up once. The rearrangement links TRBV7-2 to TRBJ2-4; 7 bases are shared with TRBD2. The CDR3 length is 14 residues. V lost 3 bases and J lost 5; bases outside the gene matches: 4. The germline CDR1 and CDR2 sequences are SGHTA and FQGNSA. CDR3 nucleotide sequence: TGTGCCAGCAGCTTCGTCCGGGGGGAAAACATTCAGTACTTC. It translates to CASSFVRGENIQYF.

The CDR3 loop is CASSLTVTSGAGELFF. CDR3 nucleotides: TGTGCCAGCAGCCTGACCGTGACTAGCGGGGCCGGGGAGCTGTTTTTT. The chain couples TRBV5-6 to TRBJ2-2; TRBD2 matches 11 bases. The V gene's germline CDR1 is SGHDT and CDR2 YYEEEE. This CDR3 is built from 16 residues. Germline trimming cut 4 bases from V and 6 bases from J; bases unmatched to any gene: 8.

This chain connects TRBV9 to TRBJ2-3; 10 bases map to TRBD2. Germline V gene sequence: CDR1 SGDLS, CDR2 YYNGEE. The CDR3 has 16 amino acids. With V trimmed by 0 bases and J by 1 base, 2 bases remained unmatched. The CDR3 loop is CASSVDLAGGTDTQYF. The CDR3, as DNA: TGTGCCAGCAGCGTAGACCTAGCGGGGGGCACAGATACGCAGTATTTT.

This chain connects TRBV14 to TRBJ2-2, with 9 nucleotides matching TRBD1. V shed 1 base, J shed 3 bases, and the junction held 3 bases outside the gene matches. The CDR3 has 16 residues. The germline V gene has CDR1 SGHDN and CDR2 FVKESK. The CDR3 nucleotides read TGTGCCAGCAGCCAAGGACAGGGGGGTTACACCGGGGAGCTGTTTTTT. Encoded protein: CASSQGQGGYTGELFF. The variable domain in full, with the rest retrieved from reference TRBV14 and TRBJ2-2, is EAGVTQFPSHSVIEKGQTVTLRCDPISGHDNLYWYRRVMGKEIKFLLHFVKESKQDESGMPNNRFLAERTGGTYSTLKVQPAELEDSGVYFCASSQGQGGYTGELFFGEGSRLTVL.

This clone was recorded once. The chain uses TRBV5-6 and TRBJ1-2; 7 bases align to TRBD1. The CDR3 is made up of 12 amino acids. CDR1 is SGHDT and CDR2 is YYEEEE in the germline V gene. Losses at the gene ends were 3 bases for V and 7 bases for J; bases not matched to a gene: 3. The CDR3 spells CASSSQGSGYTF. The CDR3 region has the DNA TGTGCCAGCAGCTCACAGGGGTCTGGCTACACCTTC.

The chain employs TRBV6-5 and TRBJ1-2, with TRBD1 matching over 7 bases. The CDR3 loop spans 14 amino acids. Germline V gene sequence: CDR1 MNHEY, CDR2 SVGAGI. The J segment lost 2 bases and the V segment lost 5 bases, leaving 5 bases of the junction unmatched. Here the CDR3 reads CASSPETGNYGYTF. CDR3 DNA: TGTGCCAGCAGTCCCGAGACAGGGAACTATGGCTACACCTTC.

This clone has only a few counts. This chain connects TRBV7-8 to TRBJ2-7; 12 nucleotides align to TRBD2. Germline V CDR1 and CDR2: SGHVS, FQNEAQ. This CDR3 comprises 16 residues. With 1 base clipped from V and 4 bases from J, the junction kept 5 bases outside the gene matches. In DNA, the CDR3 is TGTGCCAGCAGCTTAGTGGCTAGCGGGGGGGTGTACGAGCAGTACTTC. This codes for CASSLVASGGVYEQYF.

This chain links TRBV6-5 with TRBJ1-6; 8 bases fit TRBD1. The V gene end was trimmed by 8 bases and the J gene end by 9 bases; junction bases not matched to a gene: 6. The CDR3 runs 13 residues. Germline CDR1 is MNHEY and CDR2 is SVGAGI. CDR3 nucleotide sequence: TGTGCCAGCTGGACAGGGACGGGTTCACCCCTCCACTTT. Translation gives CASWTGTGSPLHF.

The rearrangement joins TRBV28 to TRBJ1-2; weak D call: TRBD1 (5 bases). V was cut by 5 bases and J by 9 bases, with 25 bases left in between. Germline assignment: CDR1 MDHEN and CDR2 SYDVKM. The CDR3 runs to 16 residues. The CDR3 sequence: CASSPRGERPLVRYTF. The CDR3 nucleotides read TGTGCCAGCAGTCCCCGGGGGGAACGGCCGCTTGTTCGCTACACCTTC.

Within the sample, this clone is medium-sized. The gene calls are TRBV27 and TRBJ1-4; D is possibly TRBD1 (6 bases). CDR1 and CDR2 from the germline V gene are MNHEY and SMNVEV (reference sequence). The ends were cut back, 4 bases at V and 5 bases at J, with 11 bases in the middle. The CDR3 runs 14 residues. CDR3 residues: CASSSGQLNEKLFF. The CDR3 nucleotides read TGTGCCAGCAGTTCAGGACAGCTAAATGAAAAACTGTTTTTT.

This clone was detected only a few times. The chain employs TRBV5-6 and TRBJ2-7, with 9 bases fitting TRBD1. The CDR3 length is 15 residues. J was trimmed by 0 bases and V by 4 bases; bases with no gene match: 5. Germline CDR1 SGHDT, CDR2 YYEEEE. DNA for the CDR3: TGTGCCAGCAGCCGGACAGGGGCCTACTCCTACGAGCAGTACTTC. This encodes CASSRTGAYSYEQYF.

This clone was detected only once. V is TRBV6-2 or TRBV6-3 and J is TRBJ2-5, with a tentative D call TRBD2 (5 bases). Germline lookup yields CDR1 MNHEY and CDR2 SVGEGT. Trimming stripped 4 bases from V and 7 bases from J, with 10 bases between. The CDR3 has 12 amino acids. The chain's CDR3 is CASSSGGLTQYF. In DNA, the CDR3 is TGTGCCAGCAGTTCTGGCGGGCTGACCCAGTACTTC.

CDR3 sequence: CSATEHMNTEAFF. In DNA form, the CDR3 reads TGCAGTGCTACTGAACATATGAACACTGAAGCTTTCTTT. The chain carries TRBV20-1 and TRBJ1-1; D not resolved. CDR1 is DFQATT and CDR2 is SNEGSKA in the germline V gene (reference sequence). The CDR3 totals 13 residues. V lost 4 bases to trimming and J lost 0 bases, with 9 bases between them.

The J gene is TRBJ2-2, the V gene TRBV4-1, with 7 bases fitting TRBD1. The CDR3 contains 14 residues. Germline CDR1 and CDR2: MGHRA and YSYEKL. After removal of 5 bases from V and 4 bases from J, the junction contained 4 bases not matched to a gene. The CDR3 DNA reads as TGCGCCAGCAGCTACGACAGGGCCACCGGGGAGCTGTTTTTT. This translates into CASSYDRATGELFF.

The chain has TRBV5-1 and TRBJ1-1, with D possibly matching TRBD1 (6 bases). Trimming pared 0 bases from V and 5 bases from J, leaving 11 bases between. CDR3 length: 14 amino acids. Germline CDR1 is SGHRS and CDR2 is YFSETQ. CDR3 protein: CASSLEWGRTEAFF. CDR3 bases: TGCGCCAGCAGCTTGGAATGGGGGCGGACTGAAGCTTTCTTT. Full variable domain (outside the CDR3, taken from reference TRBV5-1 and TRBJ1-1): KAGVTQTPRYLIKTRGQQVTLSCSPISGHRSVSWYQQTPGQGLQFLFEYFSETQRNKGNFPGRFSGRQFSNSRSEMNVSTLELGDSALYLCASSLEWGRTEAFFGQGTRLTVV.

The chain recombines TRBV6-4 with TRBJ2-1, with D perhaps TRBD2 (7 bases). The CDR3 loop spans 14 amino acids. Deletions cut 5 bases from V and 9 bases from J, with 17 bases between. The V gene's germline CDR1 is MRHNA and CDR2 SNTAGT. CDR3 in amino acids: CASSRGAGWGEQFF. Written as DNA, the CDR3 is TGTGCCAGCAGTCGGGGGGCTGGGTGGGGTGAGCAGTTCTTC.

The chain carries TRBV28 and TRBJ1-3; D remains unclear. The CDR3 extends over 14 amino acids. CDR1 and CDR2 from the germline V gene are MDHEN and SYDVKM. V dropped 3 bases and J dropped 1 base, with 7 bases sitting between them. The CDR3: CASSFFQSGNTIYF. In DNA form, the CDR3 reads TGTGCCAGCAGTTTTTTCCAGTCTGGAAACACCATATATTTT.

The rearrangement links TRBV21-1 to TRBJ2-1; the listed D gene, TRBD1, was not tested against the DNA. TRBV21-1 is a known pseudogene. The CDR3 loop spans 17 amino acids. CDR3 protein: CASSKRGTVAPYNEQFF. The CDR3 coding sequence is TGTGCCAGCAGCAAACGAGGGACAGTCGCCCCCTACAATGAGCAGTTCTTC.

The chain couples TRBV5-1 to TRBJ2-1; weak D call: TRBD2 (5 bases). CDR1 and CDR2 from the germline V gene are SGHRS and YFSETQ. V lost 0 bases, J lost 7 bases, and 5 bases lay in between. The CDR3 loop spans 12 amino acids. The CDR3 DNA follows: TGCGCCAGCAGCTTGGGAGGGAATGAGCAGTTCTTC. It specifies CASSLGGNEQFF.

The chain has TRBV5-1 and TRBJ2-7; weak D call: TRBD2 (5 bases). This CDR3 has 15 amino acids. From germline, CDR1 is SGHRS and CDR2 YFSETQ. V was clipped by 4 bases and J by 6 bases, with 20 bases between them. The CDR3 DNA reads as TGCGCCAGCAGCCCTCTTTCCGAGGGCGGACGCGAGCAGTACTTC. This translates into CASSPLSEGGREQYF.

The CDR3 here is CASSWRGARGYTF. CDR3 nucleotide sequence: TGTGCCAGCAGTTGGAGGGGCGCGAGGGGCTACACCTTC. J is TRBJ1-2 and V is TRBV28, with D perhaps matching TRBD1 (5 bases). From germline, CDR1 is MDHEN and CDR2 SYDVKM. The CDR3 loop spans 13 amino acids. With 4 bases removed from V and 8 bases from J, the gap between germline ends came to 14 bases.